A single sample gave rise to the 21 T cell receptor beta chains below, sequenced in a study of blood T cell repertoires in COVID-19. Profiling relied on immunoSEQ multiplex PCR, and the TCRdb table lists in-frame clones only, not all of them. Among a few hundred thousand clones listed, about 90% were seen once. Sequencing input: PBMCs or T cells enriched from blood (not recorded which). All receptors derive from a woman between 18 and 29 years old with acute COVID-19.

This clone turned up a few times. The CDR3 protein is CASSSRGGSPLHF. CDR3 bases: TGTGCCAGCAGCTCCAGGGGTGGATCACCCCTCCACTTT. The V call is TRBV9, the J call TRBJ1-6, with a possible D match to TRBD1 (6 bases). Germline-derived CDR1 and CDR2 are SGDLS and YYNGEE. V was trimmed by 4 bases and J by 10 bases, leaving 12 bases between them. This CDR3 region has 13 residues.

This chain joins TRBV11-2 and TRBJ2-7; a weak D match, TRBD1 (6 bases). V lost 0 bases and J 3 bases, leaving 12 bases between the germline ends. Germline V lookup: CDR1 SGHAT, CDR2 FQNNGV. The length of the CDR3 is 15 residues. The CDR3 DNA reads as TGTGCCAGCAGCTTAGATCCACAGGGACGCTACGAGCAGTACTTC. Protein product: CASSLDPQGRYEQYF.

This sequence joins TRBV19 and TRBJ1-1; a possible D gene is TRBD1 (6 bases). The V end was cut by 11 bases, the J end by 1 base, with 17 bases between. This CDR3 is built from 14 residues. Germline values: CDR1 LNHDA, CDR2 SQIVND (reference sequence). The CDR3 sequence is CASKAGTRNTEAFF. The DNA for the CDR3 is TGTGCCTCCAAGGCTGGGACAAGGAACACTGAAGCTTTCTTT.

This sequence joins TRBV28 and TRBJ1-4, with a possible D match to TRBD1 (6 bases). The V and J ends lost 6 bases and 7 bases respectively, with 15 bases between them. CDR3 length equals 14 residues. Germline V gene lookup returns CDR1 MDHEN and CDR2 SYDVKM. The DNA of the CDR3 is TGTGCCAGCAGATATGAGGGGGGGGCTGAAAAACTGTTTTTT. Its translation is CASRYEGGAEKLFF. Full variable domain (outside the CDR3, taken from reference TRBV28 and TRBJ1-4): DVKVTQSSRYLVKRTGEKVFLECVQDMDHENMFWYRQDPGLGLRLIYFSYDVKMKEKGDIPEGYSVSREKKERFSLILESASTNQTSMYLCASRYEGGAEKLFFGSGTQLSVL.

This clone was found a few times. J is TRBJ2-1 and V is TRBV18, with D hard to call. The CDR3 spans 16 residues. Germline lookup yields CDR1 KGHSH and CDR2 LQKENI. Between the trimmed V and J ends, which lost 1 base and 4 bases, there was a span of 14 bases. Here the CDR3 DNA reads TGTGCCAGCTCACCACTCGGGTCAGAATCTTACAATGAGCAGTTCTTC. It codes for CASSPLGSESYNEQFF.

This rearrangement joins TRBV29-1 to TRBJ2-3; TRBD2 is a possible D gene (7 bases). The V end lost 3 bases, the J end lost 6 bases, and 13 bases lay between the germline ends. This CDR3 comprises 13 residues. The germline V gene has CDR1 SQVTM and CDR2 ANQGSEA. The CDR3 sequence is CSVDSGGSDTQYF. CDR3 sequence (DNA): TGCAGCGTTGACTCGGGGGGCAGCGATACGCAGTATTTT.

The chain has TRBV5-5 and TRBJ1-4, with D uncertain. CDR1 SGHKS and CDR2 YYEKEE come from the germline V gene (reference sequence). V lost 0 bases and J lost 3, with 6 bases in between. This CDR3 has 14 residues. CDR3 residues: CASSLGSANEKLFF. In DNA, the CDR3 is TGTGCCAGCAGCTTGGGTTCAGCTAATGAAAAACTGTTTTTT.

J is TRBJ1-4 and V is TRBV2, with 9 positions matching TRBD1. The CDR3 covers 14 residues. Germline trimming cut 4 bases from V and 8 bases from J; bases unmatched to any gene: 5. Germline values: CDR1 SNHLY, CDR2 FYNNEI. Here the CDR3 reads CASSGTGVIEKLFF. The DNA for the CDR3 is TGTGCCAGCAGTGGGACAGGGGTGATAGAAAAACTGTTTTTT.

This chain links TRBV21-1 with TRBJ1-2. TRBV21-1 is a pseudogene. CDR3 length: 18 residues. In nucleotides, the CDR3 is TGTGCCAGCAGCAAAGCGGGGGATTCGGGTCCGGGAGGCTATGGCTACACCTTC. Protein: CASSKAGDSGPGGYGYTF.

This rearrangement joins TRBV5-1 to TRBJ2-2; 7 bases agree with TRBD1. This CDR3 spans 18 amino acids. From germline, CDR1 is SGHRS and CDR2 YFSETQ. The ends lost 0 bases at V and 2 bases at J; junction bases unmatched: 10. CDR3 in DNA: TGCGCCAGCAGCTTGGGGATCCCGGGACAGCTAAACACCGGGGAGCTGTTTTTT. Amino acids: CASSLGIPGQLNTGELFF.

The CDR3 DNA sequence: TGTGCCTGGAGTGTCGTGGAGGGCGAGCAGTACTTC. This sequence encodes CAWSVVEGEQYF. This chain joins TRBV30 and TRBJ2-7, with D tentatively TRBD2 (6 bases). The CDR3 sequence is 12 residues long. The V end was cut by 0 bases, the J end by 6 bases, with 9 bases between. Germline CDR1 GTSNPN, CDR2 SVGIG (reference sequence). Drawing the rest from reference TRBV30 and TRBJ2-7, the complete variable domain is SQTIHQWPATLVQPVGSPLSLECTVEGTSNPNLYWYRQAAGRGLQLLFYSVGIGQISSEVPQNLSASRPQDRQFILSSKKLLLSDSGFYLCAWSVVEGEQYFGPGTRLTVT.

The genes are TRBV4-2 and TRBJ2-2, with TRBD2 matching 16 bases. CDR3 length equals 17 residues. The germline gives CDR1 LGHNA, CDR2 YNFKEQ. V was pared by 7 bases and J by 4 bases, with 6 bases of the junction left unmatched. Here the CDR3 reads CASNAGLAGGSTGELFF. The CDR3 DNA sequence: TGTGCCAGCAACGCGGGACTAGCGGGAGGGAGCACCGGGGAGCTGTTTTTT.

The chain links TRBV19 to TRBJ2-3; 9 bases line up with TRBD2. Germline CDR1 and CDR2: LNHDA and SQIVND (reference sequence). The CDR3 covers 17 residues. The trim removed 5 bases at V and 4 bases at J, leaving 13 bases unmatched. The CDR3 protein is CASSPGVVAGVPDTQYF. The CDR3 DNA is TGTGCCAGTAGTCCAGGGGTAGTAGCGGGAGTGCCAGATACGCAGTATTTT.

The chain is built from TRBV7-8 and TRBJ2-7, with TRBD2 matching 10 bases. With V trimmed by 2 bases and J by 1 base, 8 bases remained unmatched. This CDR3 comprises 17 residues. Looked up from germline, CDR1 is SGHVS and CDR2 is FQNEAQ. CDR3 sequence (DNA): TGTGCCAGCAGCTTAACGGCTAGCGGGAGTGGGTCCTACGAGCAGTACTTC. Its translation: CASSLTASGSGSYEQYF.

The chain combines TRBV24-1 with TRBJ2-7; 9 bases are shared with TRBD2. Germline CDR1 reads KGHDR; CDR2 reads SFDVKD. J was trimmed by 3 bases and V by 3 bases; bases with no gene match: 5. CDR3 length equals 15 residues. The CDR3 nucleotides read TGTGCCACCAGTGATGGACTAGCGCACGGCTACGAGCAGTACTTC. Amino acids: CATSDGLAHGYEQYF.

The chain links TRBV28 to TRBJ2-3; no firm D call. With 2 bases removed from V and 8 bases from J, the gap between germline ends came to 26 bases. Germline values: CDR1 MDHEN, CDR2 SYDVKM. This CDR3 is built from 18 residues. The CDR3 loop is CASSLVPPRSGPRATQYF. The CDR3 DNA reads TGTGCCAGCAGTTTAGTCCCCCCCCGGTCGGGTCCACGAGCTACGCAGTATTTT.

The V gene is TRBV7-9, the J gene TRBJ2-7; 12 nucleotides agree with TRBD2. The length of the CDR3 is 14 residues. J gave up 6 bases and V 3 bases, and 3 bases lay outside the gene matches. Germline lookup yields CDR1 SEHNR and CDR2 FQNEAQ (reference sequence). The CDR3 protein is CASSLTSGSSEQYF. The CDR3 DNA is TGTGCCAGCAGCTTGACTAGCGGGAGTTCCGAGCAGTACTTC.

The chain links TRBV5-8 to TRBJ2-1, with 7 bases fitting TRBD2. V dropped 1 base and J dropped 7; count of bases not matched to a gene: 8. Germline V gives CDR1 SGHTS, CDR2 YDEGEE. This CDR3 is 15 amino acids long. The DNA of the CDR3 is TGTGCCAGCAGCTTGATCCGCGGGAGAGGTAATGAGCAGTTCTTC. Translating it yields CASSLIRGRGNEQFF.

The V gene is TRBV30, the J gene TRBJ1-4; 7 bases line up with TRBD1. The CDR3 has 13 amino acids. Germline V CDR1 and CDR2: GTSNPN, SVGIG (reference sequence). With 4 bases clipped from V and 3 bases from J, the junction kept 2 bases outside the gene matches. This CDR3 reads CAWNRGANEKLFF. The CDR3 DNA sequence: TGTGCCTGGAACAGGGGAGCTAATGAAAAACTGTTTTTT.

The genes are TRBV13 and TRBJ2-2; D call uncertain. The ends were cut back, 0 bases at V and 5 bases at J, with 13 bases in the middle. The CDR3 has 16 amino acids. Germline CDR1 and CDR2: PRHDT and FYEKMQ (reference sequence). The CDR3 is CASSLGLSGRTGELFF. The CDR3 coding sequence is TGTGCCAGCAGCTTAGGCCTAAGTGGGCGAACCGGGGAGCTGTTTTTT.

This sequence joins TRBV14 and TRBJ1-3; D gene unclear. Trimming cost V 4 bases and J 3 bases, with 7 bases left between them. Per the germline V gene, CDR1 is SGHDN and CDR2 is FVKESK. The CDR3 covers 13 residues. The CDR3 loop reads CASSPTYGNTIYF. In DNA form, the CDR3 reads TGTGCCAGCAGCCCGACATATGGAAACACCATATATTTT.